One and the same sample provided the 14 T cell receptor beta chains below, sequenced in a study of blood T cell repertoires in COVID-19. The assay was immunoSEQ multiplex PCR, and TCRdb's table has in-frame clones only and misses some. The sample records around 110,000 clones, about nine tenths being singletons. Input material: peripheral blood. All receptors derive from a human donor with active COVID-19. The donor label of this sample is uncertain.

This chain links TRBV5-1 with TRBJ2-1, with a weak D call TRBD1 (7 bases). The length of the CDR3 is 16 residues. V lost 6 bases and J 4 bases, leaving 20 bases between the germline ends. Germline lookup yields CDR1 SGHRS and CDR2 YFSETQ. CDR3 sequence (DNA): TGCGCCAGCACCCCAGGGGGGCGGGCTAATTACAATGAGCAGTTCTTC. This sequence encodes CASTPGGRANYNEQFF.

This chain connects TRBV7-6 to TRBJ1-4, with D tentatively TRBD1 (6 bases). Germline V gene lookup returns CDR1 SGHVS and CDR2 FNYEAQ. With 0 bases removed from V and 5 bases from J, the gap between germline ends came to 13 bases. The CDR3 contains 16 residues. The CDR3 here is CASSLARGDNNEKLFF. In DNA, the CDR3 is TGTGCCAGCAGCTTAGCGCGAGGGGACAACAATGAAAAACTGTTTTTT.

The rearrangement joins TRBV5-4 to TRBJ1-1; 9 bases line up with TRBD1. There are 16 residues in the CDR3. V dropped 2 bases and J dropped 6; count of bases not matched to a gene: 11. Germline assignment: CDR1 SGHNT and CDR2 YYREEE (reference sequence). CDR3 in amino acids: CASSLVGTGWMAEAFF. The CDR3 nucleotides read TGTGCCAGCAGCTTAGTGGGGACAGGGTGGATGGCTGAAGCTTTCTTT.

V is TRBV7-9 and J is TRBJ2-5, with 9 bases identical to TRBD1. V was clipped by 3 bases and J by 4 bases; unmatched bases: 9. CDR1 is SEHNR and CDR2 is FQNEAQ in the germline V gene (reference sequence). There are 16 residues in the CDR3. The CDR3 region has the DNA TGTGCCAGCAGCTTGGGGACAGGGCGGGGAGTAGAGACCCAGTACTTC. Its translation is CASSLGTGRGVETQYF. The full variable domain, rest sourced from reference TRBV7-9 and TRBJ2-5, is DTGVSQNPRHKITKRGQNVTFRCDPISEHNRLYWYRQTLGQGPEFLTYFQNEAQLEKSRLLSDRFSAERPKGSFSTLEIQRTEQGDSAMYLCASSLGTGRGVETQYFGPGTRLLVL.

This clone has only one observation. The chain employs TRBV9 and TRBJ1-2, with 10 bases aligning to TRBD1. The length of the CDR3 is 18 residues. Trimming at V came to 0 bases and at J to 2 bases, leaving 10 bases not matched to a gene. Per the germline V gene, CDR1 is SGDLS and CDR2 is YYNGEE. CDR3 DNA: TGTGCCAGCAGCGTAGATGTGACAGGGGGCGCGATAAACTATGGCTACACCTTC. It codes for CASSVDVTGGAINYGYTF.

This chain connects TRBV2 to TRBJ1-4; TRBD1 might be the D (6 bases). V lost 8 bases and J lost 2, with 15 bases in between. The CDR3 sequence is 15 residues long. In germline, CDR1 is SNHLY, CDR2 FYNNEI. The CDR3 sequence: CASGVGGRTNEKLFF. The CDR3 region has the DNA TGTGCCAGCGGAGTAGGGGGACGGACTAATGAAAAACTGTTTTTT. Together with reference TRBV2 and TRBJ1-4, the CDR3 gives the full variable domain: EPEVTQTPSHQVTQMGQEVILRCVPISNHLYFYWYRQILGQKVEFLVSFYNNEISEKSEIFDDQFSVERPDGSNFTLKIRSTKLEDSAMYFCASGVGGRTNEKLFFGSGTQLSVL.

The CDR3 protein is CASLGSGETYEQYF. The CDR3 coding sequence is TGCGCCAGCCTGGGTAGCGGGGAAACCTACGAGCAGTACTTC. V usage is TRBV10-2 and J usage is TRBJ2-7; 8 nucleotides align to TRBD2. The CDR3 consists of 14 residues. V was clipped by 8 bases and J by 2 bases; unmatched bases: 8. Germline CDR1 is WSHSY and CDR2 is SAAADI.

This chain links TRBV4-1 with TRBJ2-3; perhaps TRBD1 as D (6 bases). Germline V gives CDR1 MGHRA, CDR2 YSYEKL. V shed 2 bases and J shed 5 bases, with 17 bases lying between them. CDR3 length: 16 amino acids. The CDR3 protein is CASSQYLQGRGDTQYF. The CDR3 coding sequence is TGCGCCAGCAGCCAATACTTACAGGGTAGGGGAGATACGCAGTATTTT.

This chain links TRBV5-1 with TRBJ1-3, with 8 bases fitting TRBD1. V was clipped by 4 bases and J by 2 bases; unmatched bases: 5. In germline, CDR1 is SGHRS, CDR2 YFSETQ. The CDR3 is 15 residues long. The CDR3 DNA reads as TGCGCCAGCAGCAAAGGGACAGGCCCTGGAAACACCATATATTTT. Its protein product is CASSKGTGPGNTIYF. Full variable domain (outside the CDR3, taken from reference TRBV5-1 and TRBJ1-3): KAGVTQTPRYLIKTRGQQVTLSCSPISGHRSVSWYQQTPGQGLQFLFEYFSETQRNKGNFPGRFSGRQFSNSRSEMNVSTLELGDSALYLCASSKGTGPGNTIYFGEGSWLTVV.

The chain employs TRBV19 and TRBJ1-1; D is perhaps TRBD1 (6 bases). Deletions cut 6 bases from V and 3 bases from J, with 14 bases between. The CDR3 is 14 residues long. The germline V gene has CDR1 LNHDA and CDR2 SQIVND (reference sequence). The CDR3 nucleotides are TGTGCCAGTAGGGACCACAGGGTTTACACTGAAGCTTTCTTT. It encodes CASRDHRVYTEAFF.

The V and J genes are TRBV5-5 and TRBJ1-1; D is perhaps TRBD1 (5 bases). CDR3 length: 14 amino acids. In germline, CDR1 is SGHKS, CDR2 YYEKEE (reference sequence). Trimming took 5 bases from V and 4 from J, leaving 15 bases between them. The chain's CDR3 is CASRRVGASTEAFF. Written as DNA, the CDR3 is TGTGCCAGCAGACGTGTTGGGGCCTCCACTGAAGCTTTCTTT.

The chain links TRBV19 to TRBJ1-1, with 10 bases identical to TRBD1. CDR3 length equals 15 residues. Germline CDR1 and CDR2: LNHDA and SQIVND (reference sequence). V lost 5 bases to trimming and J lost 5 bases; unmatched junction nucleotides: 8. CDR3 DNA sequence: TGTGCCAGTAGTTCACCCCGGGACAGGGGAACTGAAGCTTTCTTT. Its translation: CASSSPRDRGTEAFF.

This chain joins TRBV27 and TRBJ2-4; possibly TRBD1 for D (6 bases). V lost 1 base, J lost 7 bases, and 8 bases lay in between. CDR3 length equals 13 residues. CDR1 and CDR2 from the germline V gene are MNHEY and SMNVEV (reference sequence). CDR3 amino acids: CASSLWQGNIQYF. In nucleotides, the CDR3 is TGTGCCAGCAGTTTATGGCAGGGGAACATTCAGTACTTC.

The rearrangement links TRBV19 to TRBJ2-7; D perhaps matches TRBD1 (6 bases). Looked up from germline, CDR1 is LNHDA and CDR2 is SQIVND (reference sequence). V lost 3 bases, J lost 5 bases, and 14 bases lay in between. The CDR3 length is 14 residues. In DNA form, the CDR3 reads TGTGCCAGTAGTATCTACGAGGGGGACCACGAGCAGTACTTC. Translating gives CASSIYEGDHEQYF.